The TCR beta chain under discussion was sequenced for a study of Graves' ophthalmopathy and Graves' hyperthyroidism. CDR1 and CDR2 (germline): SGHTA, FQGTGA. V lost 0 bases and J lost 6; bases outside the gene matches: 1. This CDR3 is built from 13 residues. The TCR beta CDR3 regions underwent amplification from RNA transcripts. The workflow started with a first-round RT-PCR run with HTBI primers and then moved on to a second-round multiplex PCR. TCRdb re-called the multiplex PCR reads through MiXCR, storing one row per CDR3 protein. The repertoire holds some 39,000 distinct CDR3 sequences, with about half as singletons.

Material for sequencing was peripheral blood. This clonotype originated in an adult woman with stable Graves' hyperthyroidism. The V gene is TRBV7-3, the J gene TRBJ1-1, with TRBD1 matching over 7 bases. The CDR3 nucleotides are TGTGCCAGCAGCTTAACCGGGACAGCTGAAGCTTTCTTT. It yields the protein CASSLTGTAEAFF.